This T cell receptor beta chain originates from a study of radiotherapy plus CTLA-4 blockade in lung cancer. Germline V gene data show CDR1 as SGHVS and CDR2 as FNYEAQ. With 5 bases removed from V and 3 bases from J, the gap between germline ends came to 16 bases. The CDR3 totals 16 residues. Sequencing was performed with immunoSEQ multiplex PCR; in TCRdb, only in-frame clones are kept and a portion is missing. This sample has 78,000 or so clones, with approximately 86% found just once. This clone was recorded only once. This specimen was peripheral blood, taken from a patient treated with radiotherapy plus ipilimumab. The TCR originated in a human donor with non-small cell lung cancer who had stable disease on radiotherapy plus ipilimumab. The chain recombines TRBV7-6 with TRBJ2-2; tentative D call: TRBD1 (6 bases). The CDR3 protein is CASSQMGHWDTGELFF. DNA of the CDR3: TGTGCCAGCAGCCAGATGGGACACTGGGACACCGGGGAGCTGTTTTTT. Together with reference TRBV7-6 and TRBJ2-2, the CDR3 gives the full variable domain: GAGVSQSPRYKVTKRGQDVALRCDPISGHVSLYWYRQALGQGPEFLTYFNYEAQQDKSGLPNDRFSAERPEGSISTLTIQRTEQRDSAMYRCASSQMGHWDTGELFFGEGSRLTVL.